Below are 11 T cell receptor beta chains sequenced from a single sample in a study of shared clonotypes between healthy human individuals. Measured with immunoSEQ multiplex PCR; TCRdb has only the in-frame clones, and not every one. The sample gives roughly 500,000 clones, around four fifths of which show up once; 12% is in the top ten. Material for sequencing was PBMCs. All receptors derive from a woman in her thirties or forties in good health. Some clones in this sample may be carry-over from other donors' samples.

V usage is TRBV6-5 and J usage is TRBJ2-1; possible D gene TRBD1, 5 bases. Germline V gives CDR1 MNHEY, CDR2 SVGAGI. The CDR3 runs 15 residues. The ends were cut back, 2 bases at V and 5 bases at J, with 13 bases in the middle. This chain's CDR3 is CASSYRGRLDNEQFF. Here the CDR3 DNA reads TGTGCCAGCAGTTACAGGGGAAGGTTGGACAATGAGCAGTTCTTC.

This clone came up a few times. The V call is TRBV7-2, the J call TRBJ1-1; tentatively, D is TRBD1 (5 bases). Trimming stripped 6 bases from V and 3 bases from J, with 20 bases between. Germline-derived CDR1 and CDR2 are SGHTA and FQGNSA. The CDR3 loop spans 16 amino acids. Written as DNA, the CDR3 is TGTGCCAGCAGTACCTACCCGCGGGGGGATTACACTGAAGCTTTCTTT. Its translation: CASSTYPRGDYTEAFF.

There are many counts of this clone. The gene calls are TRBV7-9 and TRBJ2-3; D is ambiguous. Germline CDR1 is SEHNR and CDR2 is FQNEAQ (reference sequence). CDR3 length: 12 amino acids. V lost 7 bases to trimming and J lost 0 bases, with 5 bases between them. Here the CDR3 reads CASMGSTDTQYF. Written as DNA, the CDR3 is TGTGCCAGCATGGGGAGCACAGATACGCAGTATTTT. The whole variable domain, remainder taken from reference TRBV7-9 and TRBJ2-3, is DTGVSQNPRHKITKRGQNVTFRCDPISEHNRLYWYRQTLGQGPEFLTYFQNEAQLEKSRLLSDRFSAERPKGSFSTLEIQRTEQGDSAMYLCASMGSTDTQYFGPGTRLTVL.

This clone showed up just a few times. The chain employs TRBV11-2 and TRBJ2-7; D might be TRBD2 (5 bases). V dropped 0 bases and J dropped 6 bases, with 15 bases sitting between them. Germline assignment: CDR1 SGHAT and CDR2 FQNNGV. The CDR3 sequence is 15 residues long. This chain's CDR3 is CASSLDPGSSVEQYF. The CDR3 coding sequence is TGTGCCAGCAGCTTAGATCCTGGGAGTTCTGTCGAGCAGTACTTC.

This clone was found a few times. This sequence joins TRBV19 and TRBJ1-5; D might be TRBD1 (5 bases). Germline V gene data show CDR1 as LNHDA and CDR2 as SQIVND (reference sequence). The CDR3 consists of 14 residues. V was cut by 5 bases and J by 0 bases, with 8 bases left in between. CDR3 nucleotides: TGTGCCAGTAGTGCACAGGATAGCAATCAGCCCCAGCATTTT. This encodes CASSAQDSNQPQHF.

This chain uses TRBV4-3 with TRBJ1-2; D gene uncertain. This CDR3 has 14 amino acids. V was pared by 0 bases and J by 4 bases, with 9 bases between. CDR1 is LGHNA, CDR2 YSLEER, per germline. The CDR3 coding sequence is TGCGCCAGCAGCCAAGATGGCAGATCCTATGGCTACACCTTC. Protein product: CASSQDGRSYGYTF.

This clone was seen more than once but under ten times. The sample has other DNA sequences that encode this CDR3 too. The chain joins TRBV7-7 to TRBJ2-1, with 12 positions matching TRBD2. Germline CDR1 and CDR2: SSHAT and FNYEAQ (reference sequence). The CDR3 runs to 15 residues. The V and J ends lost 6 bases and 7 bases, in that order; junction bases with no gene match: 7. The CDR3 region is CASSPGLAGVNEQFF. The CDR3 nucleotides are TGTGCCAGCAGTCCGGGACTAGCGGGCGTTAATGAGCAGTTCTTC.

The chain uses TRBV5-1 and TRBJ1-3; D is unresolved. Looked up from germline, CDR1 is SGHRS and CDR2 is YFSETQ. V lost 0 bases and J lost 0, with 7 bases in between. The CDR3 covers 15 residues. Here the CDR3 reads CASSLVGNSGNTIYF. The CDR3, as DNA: TGCGCCAGCAGCTTGGTGGGAAACTCTGGAAACACCATATATTTT.

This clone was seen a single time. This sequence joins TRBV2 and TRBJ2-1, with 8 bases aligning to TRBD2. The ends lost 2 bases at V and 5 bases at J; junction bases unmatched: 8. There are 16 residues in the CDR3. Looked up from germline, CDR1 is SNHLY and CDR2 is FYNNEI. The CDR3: CASSETGGPTNNEQFF. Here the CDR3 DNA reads TGTGCCAGCAGTGAAACGGGAGGGCCAACCAACAATGAGCAGTTCTTC.

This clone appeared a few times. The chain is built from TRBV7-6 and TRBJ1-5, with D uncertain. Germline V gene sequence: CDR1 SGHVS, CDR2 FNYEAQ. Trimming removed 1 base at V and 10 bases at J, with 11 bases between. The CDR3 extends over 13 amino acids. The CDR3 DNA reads TGTGCCAGCAGCTTAGACTGGCTGAGTCCCCAGCATTTT. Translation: CASSLDWLSPQHF.

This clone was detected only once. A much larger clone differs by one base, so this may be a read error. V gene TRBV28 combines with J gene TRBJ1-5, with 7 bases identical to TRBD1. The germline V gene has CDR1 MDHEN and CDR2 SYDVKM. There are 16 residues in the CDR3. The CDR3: CVSSTTGQASNQPQHF. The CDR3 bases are TGTGTCAGCAGTACGACCGGACAGGCTAGCAATCAGCCCCAGCATTTT.